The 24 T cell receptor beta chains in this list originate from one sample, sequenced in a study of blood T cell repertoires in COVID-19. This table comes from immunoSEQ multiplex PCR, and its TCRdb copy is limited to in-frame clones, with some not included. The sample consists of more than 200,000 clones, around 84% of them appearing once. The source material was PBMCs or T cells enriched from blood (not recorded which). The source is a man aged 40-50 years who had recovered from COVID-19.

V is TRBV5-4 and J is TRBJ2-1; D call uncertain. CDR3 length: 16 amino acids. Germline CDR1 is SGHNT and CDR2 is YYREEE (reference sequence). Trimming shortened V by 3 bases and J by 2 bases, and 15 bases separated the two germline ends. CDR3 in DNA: TGTGCCAGCAGCTCCCCCCTGCGCGGCGCCTACAATGAGCAGTTCTTC. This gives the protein CASSSPLRGAYNEQFF. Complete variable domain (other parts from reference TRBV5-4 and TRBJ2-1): ETGVTQSPTHLIKTRGQQVTLRCSSQSGHNTVSWYQQALGQGPQFIFQYYREEENGRGNFPPRFSGLQFPNYSSELNVNALELDDSALYLCASSSPLRGAYNEQFFGPGTRLTVL.

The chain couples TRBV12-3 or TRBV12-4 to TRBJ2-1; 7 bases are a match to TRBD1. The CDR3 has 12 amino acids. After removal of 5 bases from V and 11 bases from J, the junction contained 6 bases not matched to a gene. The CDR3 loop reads CASSRQGPKQFF. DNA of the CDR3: TGTGCCAGCAGTCGACAGGGACCCAAGCAGTTCTTC.

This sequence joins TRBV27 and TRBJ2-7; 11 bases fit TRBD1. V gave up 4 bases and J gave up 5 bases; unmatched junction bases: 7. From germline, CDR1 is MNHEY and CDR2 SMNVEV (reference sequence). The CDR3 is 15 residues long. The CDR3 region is CASSYTGTGGNEQYF. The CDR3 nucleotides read TGTGCCAGCAGTTATACCGGGACAGGGGGGAACGAGCAGTACTTC.

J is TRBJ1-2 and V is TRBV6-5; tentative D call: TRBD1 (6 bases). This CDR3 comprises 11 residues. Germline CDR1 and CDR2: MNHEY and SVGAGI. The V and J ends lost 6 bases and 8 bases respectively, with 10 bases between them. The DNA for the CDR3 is TGTGCCAGCAGGCAGGGGAACGGCTACACCTTC. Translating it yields CASRQGNGYTF.

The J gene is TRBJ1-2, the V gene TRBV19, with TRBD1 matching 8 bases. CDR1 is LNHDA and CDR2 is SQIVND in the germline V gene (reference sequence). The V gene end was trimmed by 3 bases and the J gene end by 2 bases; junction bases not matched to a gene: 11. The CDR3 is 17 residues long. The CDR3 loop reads CASSIRGSDRENYGYTF. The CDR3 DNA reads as TGTGCCAGTAGTATTCGAGGGTCGGACAGGGAAAACTATGGCTACACCTTC.

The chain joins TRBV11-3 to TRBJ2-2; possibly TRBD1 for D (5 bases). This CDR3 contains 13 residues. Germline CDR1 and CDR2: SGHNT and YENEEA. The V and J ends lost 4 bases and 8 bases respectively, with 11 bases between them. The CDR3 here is CASSSPGMGELFF. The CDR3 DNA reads TGTGCCAGCAGCTCCCCAGGGATGGGGGAGCTGTTTTTT.

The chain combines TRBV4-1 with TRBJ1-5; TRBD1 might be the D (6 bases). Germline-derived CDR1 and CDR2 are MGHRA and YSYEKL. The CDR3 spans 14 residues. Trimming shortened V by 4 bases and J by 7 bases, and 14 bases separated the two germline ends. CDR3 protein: CASSRTVSQQPQHF. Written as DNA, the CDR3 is TGCGCCAGCAGCCGGACAGTTTCGCAACAGCCCCAGCATTTT.

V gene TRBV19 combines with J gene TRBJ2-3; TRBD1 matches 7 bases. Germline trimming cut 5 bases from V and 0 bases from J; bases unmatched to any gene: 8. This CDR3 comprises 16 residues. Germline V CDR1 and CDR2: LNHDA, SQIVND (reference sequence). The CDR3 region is CASSGDSAPSTDTQYF. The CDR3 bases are TGTGCCAGTAGTGGGGACAGCGCGCCTAGCACAGATACGCAGTATTTT.

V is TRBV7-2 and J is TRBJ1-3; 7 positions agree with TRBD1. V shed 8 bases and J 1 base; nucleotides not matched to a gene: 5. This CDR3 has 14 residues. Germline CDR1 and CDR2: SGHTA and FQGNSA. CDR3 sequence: CASGQAASGNTIYF. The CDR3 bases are TGTGCCAGCGGACAGGCCGCTTCTGGAAACACCATATATTTT. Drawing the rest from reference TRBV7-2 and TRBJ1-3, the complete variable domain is GAGVSQSPSNKVTEKGKDVELRCDPISGHTALYWYRQSLGQGLEFLIYFQGNSAPDKSGLPSDRFSAERTGGSVSTLTIQRTQQEDSAVYLCASGQAASGNTIYFGEGSWLTVV.

The CDR3 protein is CASSPQQRDQPQHF. CDR3 DNA sequence: TGTGCCAGCTCACCTCAACAGCGGGATCAGCCCCAGCATTTT. This chain connects TRBV18 to TRBJ1-5; D is unresolved. Trimming took off 3 bases at V and 5 bases at J, with 11 bases between the two ends. The V gene's germline CDR1 is KGHSH and CDR2 LQKENI. The CDR3 runs to 14 residues.

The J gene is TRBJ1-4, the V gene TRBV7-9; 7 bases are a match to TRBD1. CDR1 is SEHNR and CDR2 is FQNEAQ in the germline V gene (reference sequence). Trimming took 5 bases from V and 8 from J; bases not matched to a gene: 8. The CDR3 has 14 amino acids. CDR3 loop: CASSQRGRGEKLFF. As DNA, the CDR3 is TGTGCCAGCAGCCAAAGGGGGCGGGGAGAAAAACTGTTTTTT.

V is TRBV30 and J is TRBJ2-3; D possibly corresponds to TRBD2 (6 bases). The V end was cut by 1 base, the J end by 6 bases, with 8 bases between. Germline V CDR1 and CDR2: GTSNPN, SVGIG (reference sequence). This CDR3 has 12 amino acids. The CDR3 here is CAWSGRADTQYF. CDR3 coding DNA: TGTGCCTGGAGTGGGAGGGCCGATACGCAGTATTTT.

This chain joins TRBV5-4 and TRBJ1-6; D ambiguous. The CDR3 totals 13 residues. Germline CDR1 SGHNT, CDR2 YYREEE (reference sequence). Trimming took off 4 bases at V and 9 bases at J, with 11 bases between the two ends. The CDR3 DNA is TGTGCCAGCAGCCTTAGAGGATCTTCACCCCTCCACTTT. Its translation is CASSLRGSSPLHF.

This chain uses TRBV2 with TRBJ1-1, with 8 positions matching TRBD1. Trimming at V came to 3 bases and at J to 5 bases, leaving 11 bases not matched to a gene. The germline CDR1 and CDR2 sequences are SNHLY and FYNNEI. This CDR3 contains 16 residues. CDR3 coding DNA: TGTGCCAGCAGTGAGGACAGGGCCCAGATCAATACTGAAGCTTTCTTT. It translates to CASSEDRAQINTEAFF.

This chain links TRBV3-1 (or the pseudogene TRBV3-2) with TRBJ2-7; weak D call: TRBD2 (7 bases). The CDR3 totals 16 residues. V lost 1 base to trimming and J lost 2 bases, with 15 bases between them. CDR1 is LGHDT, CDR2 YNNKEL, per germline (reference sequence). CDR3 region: CASSQGGGLGTYEQYF. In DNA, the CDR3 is TGTGCCAGCAGCCAAGGGGGGGGCCTCGGGACCTACGAGCAGTACTTC.

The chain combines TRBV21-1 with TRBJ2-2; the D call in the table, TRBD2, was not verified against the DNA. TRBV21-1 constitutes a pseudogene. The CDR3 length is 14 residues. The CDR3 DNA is TGTGCCACTTTACTATGGGTATGTACCGGGGAGCTGTTTTTT. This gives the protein CATLLWVCTGELFF.

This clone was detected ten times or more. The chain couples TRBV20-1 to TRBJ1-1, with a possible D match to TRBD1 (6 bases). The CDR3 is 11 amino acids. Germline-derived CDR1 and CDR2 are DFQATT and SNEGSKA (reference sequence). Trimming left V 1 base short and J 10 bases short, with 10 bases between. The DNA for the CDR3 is TGCAGTGCTAGAGGGGGGACAACAGCTTTCTTT. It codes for CSARGGTTAFF.

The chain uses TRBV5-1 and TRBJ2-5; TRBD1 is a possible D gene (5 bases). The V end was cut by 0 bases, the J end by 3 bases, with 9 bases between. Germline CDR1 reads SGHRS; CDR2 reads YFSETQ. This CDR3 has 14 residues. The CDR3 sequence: CASSLEGVEETQYF. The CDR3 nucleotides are TGCGCCAGCAGCTTGGAAGGGGTGGAAGAGACCCAGTACTTC.

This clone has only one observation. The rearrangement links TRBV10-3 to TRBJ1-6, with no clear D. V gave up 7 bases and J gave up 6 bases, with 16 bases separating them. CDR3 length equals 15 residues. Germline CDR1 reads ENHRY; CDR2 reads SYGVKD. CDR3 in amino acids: CAIKEREGFNSPLHF. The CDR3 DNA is TGTGCCATCAAGGAGCGGGAAGGCTTTAATTCACCCCTCCACTTT.

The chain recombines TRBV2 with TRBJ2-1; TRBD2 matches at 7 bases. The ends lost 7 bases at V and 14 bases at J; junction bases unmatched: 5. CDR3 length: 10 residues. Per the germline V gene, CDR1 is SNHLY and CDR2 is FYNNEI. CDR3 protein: CASTGGKEFF. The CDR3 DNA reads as TGTGCCAGCACCGGGGGGAAGGAGTTCTTC.

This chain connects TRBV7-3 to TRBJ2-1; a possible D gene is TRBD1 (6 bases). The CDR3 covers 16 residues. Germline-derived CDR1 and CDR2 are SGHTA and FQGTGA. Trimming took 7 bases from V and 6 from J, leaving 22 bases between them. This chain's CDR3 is CASNKTPGTRINEQFF. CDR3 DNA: TGTGCCAGCAACAAAACTCCCGGGACACGAATCAATGAGCAGTTCTTC.

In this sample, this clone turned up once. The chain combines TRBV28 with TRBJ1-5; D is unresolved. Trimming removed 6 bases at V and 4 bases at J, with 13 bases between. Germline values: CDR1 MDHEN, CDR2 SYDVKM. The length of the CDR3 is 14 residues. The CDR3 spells CASREGGQNQPQHF. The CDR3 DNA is TGTGCCAGCAGAGAAGGAGGGCAGAATCAGCCCCAGCATTTT.

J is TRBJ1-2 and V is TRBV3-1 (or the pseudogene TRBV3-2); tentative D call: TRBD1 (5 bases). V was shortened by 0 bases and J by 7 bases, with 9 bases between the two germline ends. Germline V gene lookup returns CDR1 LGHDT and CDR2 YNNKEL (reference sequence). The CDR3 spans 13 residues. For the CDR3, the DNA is TGTGCCAGCAGCCAAGATTGGGGGGGTGGCTACACCTTC. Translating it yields CASSQDWGGGYTF.

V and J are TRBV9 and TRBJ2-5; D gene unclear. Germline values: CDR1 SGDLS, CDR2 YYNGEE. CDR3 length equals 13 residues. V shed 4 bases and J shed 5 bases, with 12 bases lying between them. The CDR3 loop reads CASSSTLRETQYF. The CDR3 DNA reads TGTGCCAGCAGCTCGACCCTCAGGGAGACCCAGTACTTC.